This T cell receptor (beta chain) was obtained from a study of early T cells in non-severe SARS-CoV-2 infection. Overall study results and limits: VDJdb matching, biased toward anti-spike CD8 responses, missed private and CD4 specificities.

The protocol attached unique molecular identifiers to individual cDNA molecules. TCRdb re-called the 5' RACE reads through MiXCR, storing one row per CDR3 protein. The sample lists some 61,000 distinct CDR3 sequences, 13% occurring once. Concerning this clonotype itself: Its antigen is currently unknown.

The CDR3 has 12 amino acids. The V end lost 8 bases, the J end lost 6 bases, and 17 bases lay between the germline ends. Germline CDR1 and CDR2: SQVTM and ANQGSEA. The V and J genes are TRBV29-1 and TRBJ2-7; TRBD2 is a possible D gene (5 bases). This receptor was obtained from an adult who was a healthcare worker with PCR-confirmed SARS-CoV-2 infection or an uninfected control (not recorded which). Input material: whole blood. The CDR3 reads CSYAVRGGEQYF. CDR3 DNA sequence: TGCAGCTACGCCGTTCGCGGAGGCGAGCAGTACTTC.